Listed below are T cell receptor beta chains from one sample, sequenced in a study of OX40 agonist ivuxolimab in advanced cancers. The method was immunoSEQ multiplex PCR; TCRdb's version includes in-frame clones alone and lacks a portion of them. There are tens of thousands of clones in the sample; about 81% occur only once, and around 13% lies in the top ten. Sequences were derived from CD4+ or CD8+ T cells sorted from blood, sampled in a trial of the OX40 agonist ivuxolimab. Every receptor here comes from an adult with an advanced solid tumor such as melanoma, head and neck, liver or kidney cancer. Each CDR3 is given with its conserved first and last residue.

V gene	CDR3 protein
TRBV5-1	CASSAGSPSTDTQYF
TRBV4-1	CASSQVGREVADTQYF
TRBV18	CASSRDRGWLINNEQFF
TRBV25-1	CASSGTVSGNTIYF
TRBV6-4	CASSEQARGRTEAFF
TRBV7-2	CASSPDSMGNQPQHF
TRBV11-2	CASSLLPGQGAETQYF
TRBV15	CATSRAGGHRQETQYF
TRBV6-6	CASSTGQGRNQPQHF
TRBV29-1	CSVHRGSFEQYF
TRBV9	CASSVDPGGTQETQYF
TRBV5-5	CASSLRDRARSEAFF